What follows is one T cell receptor beta chain and its context. Its target is unknown. The study drew donors from healthy Caucasian individuals in Russia aged 6 to 90. The record originates from a study of blood T cells in healthy people across ages. Study results and limitations: There was a strong correlation between TCR beta diversity and naive T cell percentage.

The second PCR ran about 6 to 11 cycles with a sample-barcoded 5' primer and J-beta primers. Paired-end reads containing CDR3 totaled no fewer than 3 million for each sample. MiXCR, applied by TCRdb to the 5' RACE reads, yields one record per CDR3 protein. The sample lists more than 800,000 distinct CDR3 sequences; about 28% were seen once. Per germline, CDR1 SQVTM and CDR2 ANQGSEA. Trimming removed 4 bases at V and 1 base at J, with 8 bases between. The CDR3 length is 13 residues. Specimen: blood. This clonotype originated in a woman older than 75 in good health. The chain couples TRBV29-1 to TRBJ2-1; no definite D call. CDR3 sequence (DNA): TGCAGCGTTGCGTCGTGGTCCTACAATGAGCAGTTCTTC. It translates to CSVASWSYNEQFF.